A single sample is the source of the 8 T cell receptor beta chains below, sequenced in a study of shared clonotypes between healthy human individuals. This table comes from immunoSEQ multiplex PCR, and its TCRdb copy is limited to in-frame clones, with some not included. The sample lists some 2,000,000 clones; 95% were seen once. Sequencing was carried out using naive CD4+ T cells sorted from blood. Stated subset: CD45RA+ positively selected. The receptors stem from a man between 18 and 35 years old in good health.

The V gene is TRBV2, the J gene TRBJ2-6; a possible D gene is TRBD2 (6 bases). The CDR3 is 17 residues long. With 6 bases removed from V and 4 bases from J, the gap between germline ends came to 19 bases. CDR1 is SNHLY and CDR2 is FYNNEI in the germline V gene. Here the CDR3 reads CASSRDSTTPGANVLTF. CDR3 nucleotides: TGTGCCAGCAGCCGGGACTCAACAACGCCCGGGGCCAACGTCCTGACTTTC.

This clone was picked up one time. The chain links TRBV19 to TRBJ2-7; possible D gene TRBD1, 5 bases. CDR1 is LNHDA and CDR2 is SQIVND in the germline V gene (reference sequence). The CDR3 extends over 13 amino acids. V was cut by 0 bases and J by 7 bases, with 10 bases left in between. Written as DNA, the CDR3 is TGTGCCAGTAGTATAGATCAGGGCTGGGAGCAGTACTTC. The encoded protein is CASSIDQGWEQYF.

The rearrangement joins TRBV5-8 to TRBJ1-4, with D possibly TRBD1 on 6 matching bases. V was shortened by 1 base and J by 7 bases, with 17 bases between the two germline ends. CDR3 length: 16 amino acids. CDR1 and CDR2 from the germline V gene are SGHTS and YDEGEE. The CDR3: CASSLRRTGQGEKLFF. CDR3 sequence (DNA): TGTGCCAGCAGCTTGCGCCGCACAGGGCAGGGTGAAAAACTGTTTTTT.

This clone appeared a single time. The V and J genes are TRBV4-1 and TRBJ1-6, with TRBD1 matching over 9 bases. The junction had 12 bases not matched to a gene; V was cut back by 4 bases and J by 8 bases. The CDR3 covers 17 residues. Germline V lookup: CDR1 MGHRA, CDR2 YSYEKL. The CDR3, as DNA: TGCGCCAGCAGCCTAACCCACCCCGGGGACAGGGATTCACCCCTCCACTTT. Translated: CASSLTHPGDRDSPLHF.

The chain's CDR3 is CASSPRTGGMKYEQYF. Here the CDR3 DNA reads TGTGCCAGCAGCCCCAGGACAGGGGGCATGAAATACGAGCAGTACTTC. The V gene is TRBV13, the J gene TRBJ2-7, with TRBD1 matching over 11 bases. The germline V gene has CDR1 PRHDT and CDR2 FYEKMQ (reference sequence). V was clipped by 5 bases and J by 4 bases; unmatched bases: 10. The CDR3 contains 16 residues. Using reference TRBV13 and TRBJ2-7 for the parts outside the CDR3, the full variable domain is AAGVIQSPRHLIKEKRETATLKCYPIPRHDTVYWYQQGPGQDPQFLISFYEKMQSDKGSIPDRFSAQQFSDYHSELNMSSLELGDSALYFCASSPRTGGMKYEQYFGPGTRLTVT.

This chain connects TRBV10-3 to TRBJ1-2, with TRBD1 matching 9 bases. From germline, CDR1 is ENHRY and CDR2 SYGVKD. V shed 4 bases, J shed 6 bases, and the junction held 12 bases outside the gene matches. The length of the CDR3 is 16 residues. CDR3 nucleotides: TGTGCCATCAGTGCGGACAGGGGAGGCGAGTTTCATGGCTACACCTTC. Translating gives CAISADRGGEFHGYTF.

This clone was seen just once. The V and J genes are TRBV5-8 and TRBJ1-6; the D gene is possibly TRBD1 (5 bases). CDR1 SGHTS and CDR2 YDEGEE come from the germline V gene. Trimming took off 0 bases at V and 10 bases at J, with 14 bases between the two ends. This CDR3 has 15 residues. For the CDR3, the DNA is TGTGCCAGCAGCTTGGAGTCCCGGGGCGAGTCACCCCTCCACTTT. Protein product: CASSLESRGESPLHF.

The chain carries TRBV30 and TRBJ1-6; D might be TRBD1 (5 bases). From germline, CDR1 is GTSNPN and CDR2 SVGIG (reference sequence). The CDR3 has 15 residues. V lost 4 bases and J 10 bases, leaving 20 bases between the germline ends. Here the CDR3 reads CAWNPDTFVRSPLHF. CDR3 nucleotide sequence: TGTGCCTGGAACCCGGACACGTTTGTCAGGTCACCCCTCCACTTT. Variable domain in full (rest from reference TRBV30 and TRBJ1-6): SQTIHQWPATLVQPVGSPLSLECTVEGTSNPNLYWYRQAAGRGLQLLFYSVGIGQISSEVPQNLSASRPQDRQFILSSKKLLLSDSGFYLCAWNPDTFVRSPLHFGNGTRLTVT.